Presented here are 27 T cell receptor beta chains from one specimen sequenced in a study of blood T cell repertoires in COVID-19. Clones were read by immunoSEQ multiplex PCR, and TCRdb kept only the in-frame ones, dropping some. The table lists fewer than 300,000 clones, less than 85% of them singletons. Sequencing input: peripheral blood. The source of these receptors is a human donor with COVID-19, enrolled during active disease. The donor label of this sample is uncertain.

The CDR3, as DNA: TGTGCCAGCTCACCACAGGGGATCCAGTACGAGCAGTACTTC. As protein: CASSPQGIQYEQYF. The rearrangement joins TRBV18 to TRBJ2-7, with TRBD1 as a possible D gene (5 bases). This CDR3 contains 14 residues. Germline V CDR1 and CDR2: KGHSH, LQKENI. Between the trimmed V and J ends, which lost 1 base and 4 bases, there was a span of 11 bases.

This chain connects TRBV4-3 to TRBJ2-7; 7 bases fit TRBD1. Germline V gene data show CDR1 as LGHNA and CDR2 as YSLEER. This CDR3 region has 15 residues. V lost 1 base, J lost 0 bases, and 3 bases stayed unmatched. In nucleotides, the CDR3 is TGCGCCAGCAGCCAAGGAACAGGGGTCTCCTACGAGCAGTACTTC. Protein: CASSQGTGVSYEQYF.

V usage is TRBV12-3 or TRBV12-4 and J usage is TRBJ2-5; 7 nucleotides agree with TRBD1. V lost 6 bases and J lost 5; bases outside the gene matches: 6. There are 13 residues in the CDR3. CDR3 bases: TGTGCCAGCAGCCGACAGGGTTGGGAGACCCAGTACTTC. It translates to CASSRQGWETQYF.

The gene calls are TRBV19 and TRBJ2-1; TRBD2 matches at 15 bases. Per germline, CDR1 LNHDA and CDR2 SQIVND (reference sequence). V lost 8 bases to trimming and J lost 7 bases; unmatched junction nucleotides: 3. The CDR3 is 14 amino acids. The CDR3 coding sequence is TGTGCCAGTGTAGGGACTAGCGGGAGGAATGAGCAGTTCTTC. Protein sequence: CASVGTSGRNEQFF. Together with reference TRBV19 and TRBJ2-1, the CDR3 gives the full variable domain: DGGITQSPKYLFRKEGQNVTLSCEQNLNHDAMYWYRQDPGQGLRLIYYSQIVNDFQKGDIAEGYSVSREKKESFPLTVTSAQKNPTAFYLCASVGTSGRNEQFFGPGTRLTVL.

The genes are TRBV19 and TRBJ1-1; D call uncertain. V shed 4 bases and J shed 6 bases, with 12 bases lying between them. The CDR3 spans 13 residues. From germline, CDR1 is LNHDA and CDR2 SQIVND (reference sequence). CDR3 in DNA: TGTGCCAGTAGTACGGCTCGCGGCGCTGAAGCTTTCTTT. It translates to CASSTARGAEAFF.

This chain links TRBV6-5 with TRBJ2-7; 7 nucleotides align to TRBD1. The CDR3 is made up of 16 amino acids. V lost 4 bases, J lost 0 bases, and 9 bases stayed unmatched. Germline V gene lookup returns CDR1 MNHEY and CDR2 SVGAGI. The DNA of the CDR3 is TGTGCCAGCAGTTCCCCGACAGGGACCCACTCCTACGAGCAGTACTTC. Protein sequence: CASSSPTGTHSYEQYF.

The chain joins TRBV7-2 to TRBJ2-6; D unresolved. Per the germline V gene, CDR1 is SGHTA and CDR2 is FQGNSA. The germline V and J ends were trimmed by 1 base and 0 bases, with 4 bases remaining between them. This CDR3 contains 15 residues. The CDR3 bases are TGTGCCAGCAGCTTAGGGAGCTCTGGGGCCAACGTCCTGACTTTC. Its protein is CASSLGSSGANVLTF.

The chain employs TRBV4-1 and TRBJ1-5; no definite D call. Germline V lookup: CDR1 MGHRA, CDR2 YSYEKL. Trimming took off 0 bases at V and 9 bases at J, with 9 bases between the two ends. The CDR3 is made up of 13 amino acids. CDR3 coding DNA: TGCGCCAGCAGCCAAGAAGCAGGACTGCCCCAGCATTTT. Its protein product is CASSQEAGLPQHF.

This sequence joins TRBV20-1 and TRBJ2-6; D ambiguous. The germline V gene has CDR1 DFQATT and CDR2 SNEGSKA (reference sequence). This CDR3 spans 17 amino acids. The V and J ends lost 3 bases and 1 base respectively, with 16 bases between them. The DNA for the CDR3 is TGCAGTGCTAGTCGTGCCGCCCAGATATCTGGGGCCAACGTCCTGACTTTC. As protein: CSASRAAQISGANVLTF.

Notes on this clone: The same CDR3 also results from other DNA sequences found in this sample. The V gene is TRBV5-1, the J gene TRBJ2-7, with 11 bases that match TRBD2. With V trimmed by 0 bases and J by 2 bases, 1 base remained unmatched. Germline values: CDR1 SGHRS, CDR2 YFSETQ. The CDR3 length is 15 residues. The DNA of the CDR3 is TGCGCCAGCAGCTTGGGACTAGCGGGGCCCTACGAGCAGTACTTC. This sequence encodes CASSLGLAGPYEQYF. The entire variable domain, with the rest obtained from reference TRBV5-1 and TRBJ2-7, is as follows: KAGVTQTPRYLIKTRGQQVTLSCSPISGHRSVSWYQQTPGQGLQFLFEYFSETQRNKGNFPGRFSGRQFSNSRSEMNVSTLELGDSALYLCASSLGLAGPYEQYFGPGTRLTVT.

In this sample, this clone turned up once. V usage is TRBV5-5 and J usage is TRBJ2-1; the match to TRBD2 covers 11 bases. Trimming at V came to 2 bases and at J to 7 bases, leaving 8 bases not matched to a gene. Germline V gene sequence: CDR1 SGHKS, CDR2 YYEKEE (reference sequence). The CDR3 has 16 residues. CDR3 sequence reads: CASSFRIAGGFNEQFF. Written as DNA, the CDR3 is TGTGCCAGCAGCTTTAGGATAGCGGGAGGGTTTAATGAGCAGTTCTTC.

This chain uses TRBV30 with TRBJ1-6; 9 bases match TRBD1. The germline V gene encodes CDR1 GTSNPN and CDR2 SVGIG (reference sequence). The CDR3 has 16 residues. V trimming: 1 base; J trimming: 6 bases; junction bases outside the gene matches: 7. The CDR3 nucleotides are TGTGCCTGGAGTGCAGCCGGGACAGGGCCTAATTCACCCCTCCACTTT. As protein: CAWSAAGTGPNSPLHF. Full variable domain (rest looked up from reference TRBV30 and TRBJ1-6): SQTIHQWPATLVQPVGSPLSLECTVEGTSNPNLYWYRQAAGRGLQLLFYSVGIGQISSEVPQNLSASRPQDRQFILSSKKLLLSDSGFYLCAWSAAGTGPNSPLHFGNGTRLTVT.

V usage is TRBV3-1 (or the pseudogene TRBV3-2) and J usage is TRBJ2-3; 7 nucleotides match TRBD1. CDR3 length: 16 amino acids. After removal of 0 bases from V and 1 base from J, the junction contained 4 bases not matched to a gene. Germline V CDR1 and CDR2: LGHDT, YNNKEL (reference sequence). The chain's CDR3 is CASSQDRQGGTDTQYF. The CDR3 coding sequence is TGTGCCAGCAGCCAAGATCGTCAGGGGGGCACAGATACGCAGTATTTT.

The genes are TRBV6-5 and TRBJ2-2, with 8 bases identical to TRBD1. This CDR3 has 15 residues. Germline V gene lookup returns CDR1 MNHEY and CDR2 SVGAGI. J gave up 6 bases and V 2 bases, and 5 bases lay outside the gene matches. CDR3 nucleotides: TGTGCCAGCAGTTACCCAGGGGGCTTACCCGGGGAGCTGTTTTTT. Amino acid sequence: CASSYPGGLPGELFF.

This clone was recorded only once. The V and J genes are TRBV7-2 and TRBJ2-3; 10 nucleotides agree with TRBD2. V gave up 1 base and J gave up 1 base; unmatched junction bases: 5. CDR1 SGHTA and CDR2 FQGNSA come from the germline V gene. This CDR3 is 17 amino acids long. DNA of the CDR3: TGTGCCAGCAGCTTAGGGGCTAGCGGGAGCGGCACAGATACGCAGTATTTT. Protein: CASSLGASGSGTDTQYF.

The chain joins TRBV12-3 or TRBV12-4 to TRBJ1-1, with D hard to call. The CDR3 totals 12 residues. Trimming took off 3 bases at V and 6 bases at J, with 8 bases between the two ends. The CDR3 region is CASSFRGSEAFF. The CDR3 DNA reads TGTGCCAGCAGTTTCAGAGGGTCTGAAGCTTTCTTT.

The chain combines TRBV5-6 with TRBJ1-4; D is undetermined. The germline V gene has CDR1 SGHDT and CDR2 YYEEEE. V lost 0 bases to trimming and J lost 5 bases, with 11 bases between them. This CDR3 contains 15 residues. The CDR3 loop is CASSLAFPTNEKLFF. DNA of the CDR3: TGTGCCAGCAGCTTGGCGTTCCCGACAAATGAAAAACTGTTTTTT.

The chain recombines TRBV30 with TRBJ1-2; D ambiguous. This CDR3 spans 13 amino acids. Germline CDR1 and CDR2: GTSNPN and SVGIG (reference sequence). V lost 2 bases, J lost 5 bases, and 12 bases lay in between. The CDR3 loop reads CAWSFERVYGYTF. DNA of the CDR3: TGTGCCTGGAGTTTCGAGAGGGTTTATGGCTACACCTTC.

The chain has TRBV27 and TRBJ1-1; 7 positions agree with TRBD1. Per the germline V gene, CDR1 is MNHEY and CDR2 is SMNVEV (reference sequence). CDR3 size: 13 residues. V gave up 6 bases and J gave up 3 bases; unmatched junction bases: 4. The DNA for the CDR3 is TGTGCCAGCAGATTTGACAGGGACACTGAAGCTTTCTTT. This encodes CASRFDRDTEAFF.

As regards this clone: A junction boundary mismatches the germline segment, possibly from a read error. The chain carries TRBV27 and TRBJ1-1; possible D gene TRBD1, 5 bases. CDR1 and CDR2 from the germline V gene are MNHEY and SMNVEV (reference sequence). The CDR3 loop spans 15 amino acids. CDR3 in amino acids: CARSYPSGLRTEAFF. The CDR3 DNA reads TGTGCCAGGAGTTACCCCTCAGGGTTGCGCACTGAAGCTTTCTTT.

This chain connects TRBV7-3 to TRBJ2-1; TRBD2 matches at 13 bases. V lost 5 bases and J lost 2; bases outside the gene matches: 12. The length of the CDR3 is 19 residues. Germline V gives CDR1 SGHTA, CDR2 FQGTGA. In DNA form, the CDR3 reads TGTGCCAGCAGCCTACTAGCGGGAGGGCCAAAAGTTCCCTACAATGAGCAGTTCTTC. This gives the protein CASSLLAGGPKVPYNEQFF.

This clone is a singleton in its sample. The rearrangement uses TRBV7-3 and TRBJ2-1; 11 bases line up with TRBD2. Germline-derived CDR1 and CDR2 are SGHTA and FQGTGA. The CDR3 runs 16 residues. The ends lost 4 bases at V and 7 bases at J; junction bases unmatched: 9. In nucleotides, the CDR3 is TGTGCCAGCAGCTCCCTACTAGCGGGAGTAAGGAATGAGCAGTTCTTC. Amino acids: CASSSLLAGVRNEQFF. Using reference TRBV7-3 and TRBJ2-1 for the parts outside the CDR3, the full variable domain is GAGVSQTPSNKVTEKGKYVELRCDPISGHTALYWYRQSLGQGPEFLIYFQGTGAADDSGLPNDRFFAVRPEGSVSTLKIQRTERGDSAVYLCASSSLLAGVRNEQFFGPGTRLTVL.

The rearrangement links TRBV9 to TRBJ1-5; tentatively, D is TRBD1 (6 bases). CDR1 is SGDLS and CDR2 is YYNGEE in the germline V gene. Trimming took off 0 bases at V and 0 bases at J, with 7 bases between the two ends. This CDR3 is 15 amino acids long. The CDR3 region has the DNA TGTGCCAGCAGCGTAGCAGGGGATAGCAATCAGCCCCAGCATTTT. Its protein product is CASSVAGDSNQPQHF.

V and J are TRBV10-3 and TRBJ2-3; 10 positions match TRBD2. Germline assignment: CDR1 ENHRY and CDR2 SYGVKD. CDR3 length: 17 amino acids. V was pared by 8 bases and J by 3 bases, with 14 bases of the junction left unmatched. The CDR3 is CAIGGATSGISTDTQYF. CDR3 sequence (DNA): TGTGCCATCGGGGGGGCTACTAGCGGGATCAGTACAGATACGCAGTATTTT.

The rearrangement uses TRBV15 and TRBJ1-4; D might be TRBD1 (5 bases). V lost 1 base and J 6 bases, leaving 9 bases between the germline ends. The CDR3 loop spans 14 amino acids. The germline CDR1 and CDR2 sequences are LNHNV and YYDKDF (reference sequence). The CDR3 DNA is TGTGCCACCAGCAGAGCCAGGGTTGATGAAAAACTGTTTTTT. Translation: CATSRARVDEKLFF.

V and J are TRBV2 and TRBJ2-3; D perhaps matches TRBD2 (5 bases). This CDR3 is 15 amino acids long. The germline V and J ends were trimmed by 6 bases and 3 bases, with 16 bases remaining between them. Germline CDR1 is SNHLY and CDR2 is FYNNEI. The CDR3 DNA sequence: TGTGCCAGCAGGACGGGAAGCCCAAGGACAGATACGCAGTATTTT. It specifies CASRTGSPRTDTQYF.

CDR3 in amino acids: CASSQGGGPGTGYTF. The CDR3 bases are TGCGCCAGCAGCCAAGGAGGTGGCCCGGGTACTGGCTACACCTTC. J is TRBJ1-2 and V is TRBV4-3; no reliable D call. Trimming took off 1 base at V and 7 bases at J, with 16 bases between the two ends. CDR1 is LGHNA, CDR2 YSLEER, per germline. CDR3 length equals 15 residues.